This is a list of T cell receptor beta chains from one sample in a study of blood T cells in healthy people across ages. TCRdb used MiXCR to reprocess the 5' RACE reads, holding one entry per CDR3 protein. The table lists about 810,000 distinct CDR3 sequences, about 37% of them singletons, with roughly 13% in the top ten. The sample was blood. The receptors here all came from a man younger than 35 in good health. Both conserved end residues are part of each CDR3. The D gene is left open where the match is weak. Size is stated for part of the rows, as once, few or many counts, or as a class when the clone is expanded.

clone size: -; CDR3 length: 15; J gene: TRBJ2-1; D gene: TRBD1; V gene: TRBV15; CDR3 DNA: TGTGCCACCAGCAGGATAGGGGGCCCCTACAATGAGCAGTTCTTC; CDR3 protein: CATSRIGGPYNEQFF
clone size: few; CDR3 length: 14; J gene: TRBJ1-1; D gene: -; V gene: TRBV20-1; CDR3 DNA: TGCAGTGCTAGAGAGGGACATTCGAACACTGAAGCTTTCTTT; CDR3 protein: CSAREGHSNTEAFF
clone size: -; CDR3 length: 15; J gene: TRBJ1-1; D gene: -; V gene: TRBV4-3; CDR3 DNA: TGCGCCAGCAGCCAAGGGTTCTATACGACCACTGAAGCTTTCTTT; CDR3 protein: CASSQGFYTTTEAFF
clone size: few; CDR3 length: 15; J gene: TRBJ2-2; D gene: TRBD2; V gene: TRBV12-3/TRBV12-4; CDR3 DNA: TGTGCCAGCAGTTCCGCTAGCGGGGGCACCGGGGAGCTGTTTTTT; CDR3 protein: CASSSASGGTGELFF
clone size: few; CDR3 length: 13; J gene: TRBJ1-1; D gene: -; V gene: TRBV9; CDR3 DNA: TGTGCCAGCAGCACCCCGGGAGGCACTGAAGCTTTCTTT; CDR3 protein: CASSTPGGTEAFF
clone size: -; CDR3 length: 15; J gene: TRBJ1-5; D gene: -; V gene: TRBV12-3/TRBV12-4; CDR3 DNA: TGTGCCAGCAGTGTGGGGGGGCTGAGCAATCAGCCCCAGCATTTT; CDR3 protein: CASSVGGLSNQPQHF
clone size: few; CDR3 length: 14; J gene: TRBJ2-1; D gene: -; V gene: TRBV20-1; CDR3 DNA: TGCAGTGCTAGATTTCGGGGGGCGAACAATGAGCAGTTCTTC; CDR3 protein: CSARFRGANNEQFF
clone size: -; CDR3 length: 14; J gene: TRBJ2-7; D gene: -; V gene: TRBV27; CDR3 DNA: TGTGCCGGCAGTTACGGTGGCTCCTACAATGAGCAGTACTTC; CDR3 protein: CAGSYGGSYNEQYF
clone size: few; CDR3 length: 15; J gene: TRBJ1-1; D gene: -; V gene: TRBV5-1; CDR3 DNA: TGCGCCAGCAGCTCCTCCGGGACTAGGGACACTGAAGCTTTCTTT; CDR3 protein: CASSSSGTRDTEAFF
clone size: -; CDR3 length: 16; J gene: TRBJ2-2; D gene: TRBD1; V gene: TRBV14; CDR3 DNA: TGTGCCAGCAGCCCACAACACAGGGGGCCCACCGGGGAGCTGTTTTTT; CDR3 protein: CASSPQHRGPTGELFF
clone size: few; CDR3 length: 14; J gene: TRBJ1-1; D gene: TRBD1; V gene: TRBV4-3; CDR3 DNA: TGCGCCAGCAGCCATTACGGACAGGGCACTGAAGCTTTCTTT; CDR3 protein: CASSHYGQGTEAFF
clone size: many; CDR3 length: 15; J gene: TRBJ2-1; D gene: TRBD2; V gene: TRBV2; CDR3 DNA: TGTGCCAGCAGTGAAGCTCGGGGGGGGTACAATGAGCAGTTCTTC; CDR3 protein: CASSEARGGYNEQFF
clone size: -; CDR3 length: 12; J gene: TRBJ1-1; D gene: -; V gene: TRBV9; CDR3 DNA: TGTGCCAGCAGCGATAGAGGAGGGTGGGCTTTCTTT; CDR3 protein: CASSDRGGWAFF
clone size: -; CDR3 length: 17; J gene: TRBJ2-1; D gene: TRBD2; V gene: TRBV7-9; CDR3 DNA: TGTGCCAGCAGCCTCCCTACTAGCGGGGGGATCGACAAGGAGCAGTTCTTC; CDR3 protein: CASSLPTSGGIDKEQFF
clone size: -; CDR3 length: 13; J gene: TRBJ1-1; D gene: TRBD1; V gene: TRBV5-5; CDR3 DNA: TGTGCCAGCAGCGGACAGGGTTTAGCTGAAGCTTTCTTT; CDR3 protein: CASSGQGLAEAFF
clone size: -; CDR3 length: 16; J gene: TRBJ2-1; D gene: TRBD2; V gene: TRBV5-1; CDR3 DNA: TGCGCCAGCAGCGAGCGGGGGGGAACCTCCTACAATGAGCAGTTCTTC; CDR3 protein: CASSERGGTSYNEQFF
clone size: many; CDR3 length: 15; J gene: TRBJ2-1; D gene: TRBD1; V gene: TRBV29-1; CDR3 DNA: TGCAGCGTTGCGGCCGGGACAGGAATCCTCAATGAGCAGTTCTTC; CDR3 protein: CSVAAGTGILNEQFF
clone size: few; CDR3 length: 20; J gene: TRBJ2-6; D gene: -; V gene: TRBV15; CDR3 DNA: TGTGCCACCAGCGAAAAGGCACACAGGGTCGGGAAATCTGGGGCCAACGTCCTGACTTTC; CDR3 protein: CATSEKAHRVGKSGANVLTF
clone size: -; CDR3 length: 14; J gene: TRBJ1-1; D gene: TRBD1; V gene: TRBV5-1; CDR3 DNA: TGCGCCAGCAGCTTGGCCGGGACAGGCGCTGAAGCTTTCTTT; CDR3 protein: CASSLAGTGAEAFF
clone size: -; CDR3 length: 13; J gene: TRBJ2-3; D gene: -; V gene: TRBV7-2; CDR3 DNA: TGTGCCAGCAGCGTACAGACGGCAGATACGCAGTATTTT; CDR3 protein: CASSVQTADTQYF
clone size: few; CDR3 length: 17; J gene: TRBJ1-1; D gene: -; V gene: TRBV7-2; CDR3 DNA: TGTGCCAGCAGCCCCCGGGGGGGCGTAAGGATGAACACTGAAGCTTTCTTT; CDR3 protein: CASSPRGGVRMNTEAFF
clone size: -; CDR3 length: 12; J gene: TRBJ1-5; D gene: TRBD1; V gene: TRBV28; CDR3 DNA: TGTGCCGGCCAGACAGGGAATCAGCCCCAGCATTTT; CDR3 protein: CAGQTGNQPQHF
clone size: -; CDR3 length: 16; J gene: TRBJ2-6; D gene: -; V gene: TRBV30; CDR3 DNA: TGTGCCTGGAGGCGAATCGGGACACAGGGTGGCAACGTCCTGACTTTC; CDR3 protein: CAWRRIGTQGGNVLTF
clone size: -; CDR3 length: 14; J gene: TRBJ2-5; D gene: -; V gene: TRBV7-9; CDR3 DNA: TGTGCCAGCAGCTCGCAGGACCTGCGAGGGAAGCAGTACTTC; CDR3 protein: CASSSQDLRGKQYF
clone size: few; CDR3 length: 9; J gene: TRBJ1-1; D gene: -; V gene: TRBV4-1; CDR3 DNA: TGCGCCAGGAACACTGAAGCTTTCTTT; CDR3 protein: CARNTEAFF
clone size: -; CDR3 length: 16; J gene: TRBJ2-7; D gene: -; V gene: TRBV12-3/TRBV12-4; CDR3 DNA: TGTGCCAGCAGTTTAGGAACAGCCTTCAGGGACCCCGAGCAGTACTTC; CDR3 protein: CASSLGTAFRDPEQYF
clone size: -; CDR3 length: 18; J gene: TRBJ1-6; D gene: TRBD1; V gene: TRBV4-1; CDR3 DNA: TGCGCCAGCAGCCAAGCCCCCGGACAGGACATTGGGAATTCACCCCTCCACTTT; CDR3 protein: CASSQAPGQDIGNSPLHF
clone size: many; CDR3 length: 15; J gene: TRBJ2-3; D gene: -; V gene: TRBV20-1; CDR3 DNA: TGCAGTGCTAGAGATCCGTTTTTAGGCACAGATACGCAGTATTTT; CDR3 protein: CSARDPFLGTDTQYF
clone size: few; CDR3 length: 14; J gene: TRBJ2-1; D gene: -; V gene: TRBV11-3; CDR3 DNA: TGTGCCAGCAGCTCGGAAAACAGGGACAATGAGCAGTTCTTC; CDR3 protein: CASSSENRDNEQFF
clone size: -; CDR3 length: 15; J gene: TRBJ1-1; D gene: TRBD1; V gene: TRBV4-3; CDR3 DNA: TGCGCCAGCAGCCGACGGACAGGGATGAACACTGAAGCTTTCTTT; CDR3 protein: CASSRRTGMNTEAFF
clone size: -; CDR3 length: 13; J gene: TRBJ1-5; D gene: -; V gene: TRBV20-1; CDR3 DNA: TGCAGTGCTCAGGAGGATAGCAATCAGCTCCAGCATTTT; CDR3 protein: CSAQEDSNQLQHF
clone size: few; CDR3 length: 15; J gene: TRBJ2-7; D gene: -; V gene: TRBV7-9; CDR3 DNA: TGTGCCAGCAGCACCCCTCTTGGGGGGTCCTACGAGCAGTACTTC; CDR3 protein: CASSTPLGGSYEQYF
clone size: -; CDR3 length: 17; J gene: TRBJ1-1; D gene: TRBD1; V gene: TRBV7-8; CDR3 DNA: TGTGCCAGCAGCCCCACGACAGGGGATGTCTTGGACACTGAAGCTTTCTTT; CDR3 protein: CASSPTTGDVLDTEAFF
clone size: -; CDR3 length: 14; J gene: TRBJ2-1; D gene: -; V gene: TRBV12-3/TRBV12-4; CDR3 DNA: TGTGCCAGCAGTTTAGTTGGCGGGGACAATGAGCAGTTCTTC; CDR3 protein: CASSLVGGDNEQFF
clone size: few; CDR3 length: 16; J gene: TRBJ2-3; D gene: -; V gene: TRBV6-2/TRBV6-3; CDR3 DNA: TGTGCCAGCAGGCACGTTAGCGGAAGAACCTCAGATACGCAGTATTTT; CDR3 protein: CASRHVSGRTSDTQYF
clone size: -; CDR3 length: 15; J gene: TRBJ2-7; D gene: -; V gene: TRBV7-2; CDR3 DNA: TGTGCCAGCAGCTTAGGTGGGGGGAATTACAATGAGCAGTACTTC; CDR3 protein: CASSLGGGNYNEQYF
clone size: few; CDR3 length: 14; J gene: TRBJ1-4; D gene: TRBD1; V gene: TRBV7-9; CDR3 DNA: TGTGCCAGCAGCTTTCCAGGGGGCTCAGAAAAACTGTTTTTT; CDR3 protein: CASSFPGGSEKLFF
clone size: few; CDR3 length: 15; J gene: TRBJ1-5; D gene: -; V gene: TRBV12-3/TRBV12-4; CDR3 DNA: TGTGCCAGCAGTTATTTCCGGGACGGTAATCAGCCCCAGCATTTT; CDR3 protein: CASSYFRDGNQPQHF
clone size: -; CDR3 length: 16; J gene: TRBJ2-5; D gene: TRBD1; V gene: TRBV18; CDR3 DNA: TGTGCCAGCTCACCACCGGGACAGGGCCTCCAAGAGACCCAGTACTTC; CDR3 protein: CASSPPGQGLQETQYF
clone size: many; CDR3 length: 15; J gene: TRBJ2-7; D gene: -; V gene: TRBV15; CDR3 DNA: TGTGCCACCAGCAGAGGCACAGGGTCGGTCTACGAGCAGTACTTC; CDR3 protein: CATSRGTGSVYEQYF
clone size: -; CDR3 length: 13; J gene: TRBJ2-5; D gene: TRBD1; V gene: TRBV6-5; CDR3 DNA: TGTGCCAGCACCCCGGACAGGGGTGAGACCCAGTACTTC; CDR3 protein: CASTPDRGETQYF
clone size: many; CDR3 length: 15; J gene: TRBJ2-5; D gene: TRBD1; V gene: TRBV7-9; CDR3 DNA: TGTGCCAGCAGCAGAGTAGGGACAGGGGAAGAGACCCAGTACTTC; CDR3 protein: CASSRVGTGEETQYF
clone size: -; CDR3 length: 15; J gene: TRBJ2-2; D gene: -; V gene: TRBV12-5; CDR3 DNA: TGTGCTAGTGGTTTGGTAGGCGCGAACACCGGGGAGCTGTTTTTT; CDR3 protein: CASGLVGANTGELFF
clone size: few; CDR3 length: 12; J gene: TRBJ1-1; D gene: -; V gene: TRBV12-3/TRBV12-4; CDR3 DNA: TGTGCCAGCAGTTACCAACTACCTGAAGCTTTCTTT; CDR3 protein: CASSYQLPEAFF